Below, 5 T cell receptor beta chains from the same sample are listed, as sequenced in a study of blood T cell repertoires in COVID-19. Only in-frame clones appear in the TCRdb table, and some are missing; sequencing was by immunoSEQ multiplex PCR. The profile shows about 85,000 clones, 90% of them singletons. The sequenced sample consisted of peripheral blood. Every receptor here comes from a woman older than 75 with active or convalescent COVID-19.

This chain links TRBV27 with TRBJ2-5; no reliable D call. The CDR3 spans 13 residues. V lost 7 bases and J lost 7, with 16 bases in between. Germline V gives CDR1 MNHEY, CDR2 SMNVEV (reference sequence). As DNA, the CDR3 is TGTGCCAGCACCGAGACTGCTCTGGGGACCCAGTACTTC. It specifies CASTETALGTQYF.

In nucleotides, the CDR3 is TGTGCCAGCAGCCAAGTAGCAGGGTACGAGCAGTACTTC. Amino acids: CASSQVAGYEQYF. V is TRBV3-1 (or the pseudogene TRBV3-2) and J is TRBJ2-7, with D perhaps TRBD1 (5 bases). The V end lost 1 base, the J end lost 4 bases, and 8 bases lay between the germline ends. The length of the CDR3 is 13 residues. Germline lookup yields CDR1 LGHDT and CDR2 YNNKEL (reference sequence).

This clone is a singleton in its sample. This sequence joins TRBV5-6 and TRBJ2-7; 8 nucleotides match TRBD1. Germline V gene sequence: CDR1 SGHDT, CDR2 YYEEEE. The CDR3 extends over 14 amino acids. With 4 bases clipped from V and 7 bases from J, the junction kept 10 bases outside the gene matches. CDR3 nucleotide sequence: TGTGCCAGCAGCCGGACAGGGACCTTCGGGGAGCAGTACTTC. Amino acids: CASSRTGTFGEQYF.

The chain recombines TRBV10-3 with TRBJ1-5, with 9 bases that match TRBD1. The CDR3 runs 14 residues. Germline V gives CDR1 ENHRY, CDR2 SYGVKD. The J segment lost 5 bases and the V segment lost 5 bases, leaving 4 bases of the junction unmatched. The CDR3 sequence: CAISLQGADQPQHF. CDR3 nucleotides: TGTGCCATCAGTCTACAGGGGGCGGATCAGCCCCAGCATTTT.

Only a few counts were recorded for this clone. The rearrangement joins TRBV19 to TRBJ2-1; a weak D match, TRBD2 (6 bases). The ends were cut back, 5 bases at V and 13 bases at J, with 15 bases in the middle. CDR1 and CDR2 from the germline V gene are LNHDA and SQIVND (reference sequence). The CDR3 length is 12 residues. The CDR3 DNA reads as TGTGCCAGTAGTTATTCCCGGGACTTTCAGTTCTTC. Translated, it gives CASSYSRDFQFF.